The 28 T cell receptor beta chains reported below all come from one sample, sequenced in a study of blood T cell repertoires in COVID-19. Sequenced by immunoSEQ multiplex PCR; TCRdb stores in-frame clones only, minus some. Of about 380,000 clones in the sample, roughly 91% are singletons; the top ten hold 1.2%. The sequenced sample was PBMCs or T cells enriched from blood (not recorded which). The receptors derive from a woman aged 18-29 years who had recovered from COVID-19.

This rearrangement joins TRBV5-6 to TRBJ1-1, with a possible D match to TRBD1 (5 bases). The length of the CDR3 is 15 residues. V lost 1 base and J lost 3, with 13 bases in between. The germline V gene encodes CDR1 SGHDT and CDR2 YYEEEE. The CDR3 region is CASSLFRRDDTEAFF. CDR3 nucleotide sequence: TGTGCCAGCAGCTTGTTTCGGAGGGACGACACTGAAGCTTTCTTT.

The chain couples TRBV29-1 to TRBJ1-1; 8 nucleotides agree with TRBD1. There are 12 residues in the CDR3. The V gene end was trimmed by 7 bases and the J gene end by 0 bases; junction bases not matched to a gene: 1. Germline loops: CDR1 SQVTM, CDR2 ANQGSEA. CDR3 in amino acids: CSGQGMNTEAFF. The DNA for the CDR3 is TGCAGCGGACAGGGGATGAACACTGAAGCTTTCTTT. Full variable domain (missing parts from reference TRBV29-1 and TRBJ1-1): SAVISQKPSRDICQRGTSLTIQCQVDSQVTMMFWYRQQPGQSLTLIATANQGSEATYESGFVIDKFPISRPNLTFSTLTVSNMSPEDSSIYLCSGQGMNTEAFFGQGTRLTVV.

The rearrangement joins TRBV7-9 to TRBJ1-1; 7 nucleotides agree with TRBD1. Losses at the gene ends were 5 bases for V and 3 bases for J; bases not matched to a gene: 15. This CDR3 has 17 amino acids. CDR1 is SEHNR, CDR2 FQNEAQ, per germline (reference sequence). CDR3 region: CASSPRTGGRGDTEAFF. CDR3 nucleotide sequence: TGTGCCAGCAGCCCCCGGACAGGCGGCAGGGGGGACACTGAAGCTTTCTTT.

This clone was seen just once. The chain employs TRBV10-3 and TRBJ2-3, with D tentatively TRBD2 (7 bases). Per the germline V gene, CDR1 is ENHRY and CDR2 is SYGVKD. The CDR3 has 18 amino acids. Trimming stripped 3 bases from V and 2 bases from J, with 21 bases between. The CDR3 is CAISEGGTTGRFTDTQYF. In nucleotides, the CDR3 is TGTGCCATCAGTGAAGGGGGGACTACCGGGAGGTTCACAGATACGCAGTATTTT.

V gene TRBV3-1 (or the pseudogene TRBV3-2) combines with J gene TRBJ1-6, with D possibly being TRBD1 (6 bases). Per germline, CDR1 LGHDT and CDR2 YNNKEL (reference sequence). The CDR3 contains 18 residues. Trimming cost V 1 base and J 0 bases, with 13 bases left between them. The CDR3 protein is CASSQVKVGGSYNSPLHF. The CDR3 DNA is TGTGCCAGCAGCCAAGTGAAGGTAGGGGGCTCCTATAATTCACCCCTCCACTTT.

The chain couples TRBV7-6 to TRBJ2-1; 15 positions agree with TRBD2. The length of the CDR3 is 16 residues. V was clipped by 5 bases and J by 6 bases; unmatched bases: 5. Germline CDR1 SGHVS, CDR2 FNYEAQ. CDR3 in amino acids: CASSPGLAGGRNEQFF. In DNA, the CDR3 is TGTGCCAGCAGCCCAGGACTAGCGGGGGGGCGCAATGAGCAGTTCTTC.

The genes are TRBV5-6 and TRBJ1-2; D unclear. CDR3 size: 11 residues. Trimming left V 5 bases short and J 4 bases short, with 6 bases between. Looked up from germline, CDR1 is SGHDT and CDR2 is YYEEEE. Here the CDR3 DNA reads TGTGCCAGCAGAGGGAGCTATGGCTACACCTTC. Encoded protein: CASRGSYGYTF.

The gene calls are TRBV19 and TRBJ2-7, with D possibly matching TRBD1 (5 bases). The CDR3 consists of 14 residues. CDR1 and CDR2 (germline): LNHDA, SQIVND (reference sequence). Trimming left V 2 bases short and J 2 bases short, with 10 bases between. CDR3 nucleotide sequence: TGTGCCAGTAGTATATGGCAGGGCGCCTACGAGCAGTACTTC. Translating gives CASSIWQGAYEQYF.

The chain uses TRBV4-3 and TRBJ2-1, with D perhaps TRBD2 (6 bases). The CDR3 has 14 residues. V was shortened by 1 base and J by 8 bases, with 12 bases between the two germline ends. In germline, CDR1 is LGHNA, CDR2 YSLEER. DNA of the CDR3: TGCGCCAGCAGCCAAGTAGGAGGGGTCGATGAGCAGTTCTTC. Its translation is CASSQVGGVDEQFF.

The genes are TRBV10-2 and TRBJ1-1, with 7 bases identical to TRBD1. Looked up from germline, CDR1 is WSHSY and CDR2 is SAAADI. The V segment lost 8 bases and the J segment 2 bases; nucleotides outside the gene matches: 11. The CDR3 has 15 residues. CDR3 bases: TGCGCCAGCTCCATCACCGGGACAGCTAACACTGAAGCTTTCTTT. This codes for CASSITGTANTEAFF.

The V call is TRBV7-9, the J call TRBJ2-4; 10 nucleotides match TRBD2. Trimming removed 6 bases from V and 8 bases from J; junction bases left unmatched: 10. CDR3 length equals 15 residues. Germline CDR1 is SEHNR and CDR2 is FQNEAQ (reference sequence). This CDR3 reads CASSPPGLATHIQYF. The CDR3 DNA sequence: TGTGCCAGCAGTCCACCGGGACTAGCGACACACATTCAGTACTTC.

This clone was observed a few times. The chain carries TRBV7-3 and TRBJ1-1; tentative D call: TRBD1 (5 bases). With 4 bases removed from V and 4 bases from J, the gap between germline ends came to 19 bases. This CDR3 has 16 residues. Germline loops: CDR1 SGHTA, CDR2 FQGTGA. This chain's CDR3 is CASSSPGGGGSTEAFF. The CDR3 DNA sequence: TGTGCCAGCAGCTCCCCTGGGGGGGGTGGATCCACTGAAGCTTTCTTT.

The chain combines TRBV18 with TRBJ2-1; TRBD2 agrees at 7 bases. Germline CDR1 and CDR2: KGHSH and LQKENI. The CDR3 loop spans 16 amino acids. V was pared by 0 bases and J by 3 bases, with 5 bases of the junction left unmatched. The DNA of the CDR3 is TGTGCCAGCTCACCACCGGCTAGCGGAGTCTACAATGAGCAGTTCTTC. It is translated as CASSPPASGVYNEQFF.

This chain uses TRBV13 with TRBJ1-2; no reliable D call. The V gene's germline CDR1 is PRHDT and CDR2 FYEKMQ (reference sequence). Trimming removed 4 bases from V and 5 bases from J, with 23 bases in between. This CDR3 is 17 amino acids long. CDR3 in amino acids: CASSSGSVQSPQYGYTF. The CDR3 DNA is TGTGCCAGCAGCTCGGGATCCGTACAGAGCCCCCAGTATGGCTACACCTTC.

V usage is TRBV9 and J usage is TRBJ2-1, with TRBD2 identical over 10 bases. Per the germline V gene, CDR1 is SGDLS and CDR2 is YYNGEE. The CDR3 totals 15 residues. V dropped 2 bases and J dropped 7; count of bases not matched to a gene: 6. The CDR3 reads CASSVSGGAANEQFF. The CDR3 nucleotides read TGTGCCAGCAGCGTGAGCGGGGGGGCGGCTAATGAGCAGTTCTTC.

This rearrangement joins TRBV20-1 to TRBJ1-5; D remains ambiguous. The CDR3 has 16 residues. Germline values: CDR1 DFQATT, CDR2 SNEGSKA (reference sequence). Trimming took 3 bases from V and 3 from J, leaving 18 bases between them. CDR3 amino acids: CSASLPTSRLNQPQHF. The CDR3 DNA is TGCAGTGCTAGTCTACCCACCTCCAGGCTCAATCAGCCCCAGCATTTT.

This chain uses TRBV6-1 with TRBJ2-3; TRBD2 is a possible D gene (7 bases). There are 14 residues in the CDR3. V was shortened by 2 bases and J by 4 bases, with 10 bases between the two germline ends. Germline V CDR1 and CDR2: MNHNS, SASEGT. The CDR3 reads CASSERGGADTQYF. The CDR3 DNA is TGTGCCAGCAGTGAAAGGGGGGGTGCAGATACGCAGTATTTT.

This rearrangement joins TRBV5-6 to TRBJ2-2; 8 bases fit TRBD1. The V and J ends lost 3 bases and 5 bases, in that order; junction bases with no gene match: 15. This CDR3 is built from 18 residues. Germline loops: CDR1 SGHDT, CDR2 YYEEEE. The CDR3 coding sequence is TGTGCCAGCAGCTCGACGGGACAGGTCCTATTTCGGACCGGGGAGCTGTTTTTT. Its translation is CASSSTGQVLFRTGELFF.

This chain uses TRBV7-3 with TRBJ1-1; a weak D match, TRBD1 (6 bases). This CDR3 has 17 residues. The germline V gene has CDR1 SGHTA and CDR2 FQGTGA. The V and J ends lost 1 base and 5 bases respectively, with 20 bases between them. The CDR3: CASSLNSGGQEGTEAFF. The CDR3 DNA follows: TGTGCCAGCAGCTTAAATTCCGGGGGGCAGGAGGGAACTGAAGCTTTCTTT. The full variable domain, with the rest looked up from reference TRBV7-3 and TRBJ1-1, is GAGVSQTPSNKVTEKGKYVELRCDPISGHTALYWYRQSLGQGPEFLIYFQGTGAADDSGLPNDRFFAVRPEGSVSTLKIQRTERGDSAVYLCASSLNSGGQEGTEAFFGQGTRLTVV.

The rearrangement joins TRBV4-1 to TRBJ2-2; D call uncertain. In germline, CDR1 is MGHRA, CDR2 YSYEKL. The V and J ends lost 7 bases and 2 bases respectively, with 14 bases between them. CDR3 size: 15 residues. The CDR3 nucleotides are TGCGCCAGCACAAGAGGCAGTACAAACACCGGGGAGCTGTTTTTT. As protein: CASTRGSTNTGELFF.

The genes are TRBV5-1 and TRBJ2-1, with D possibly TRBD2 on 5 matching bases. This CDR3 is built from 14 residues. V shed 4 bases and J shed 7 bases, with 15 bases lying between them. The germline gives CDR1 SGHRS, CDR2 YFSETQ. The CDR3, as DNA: TGCGCCAGCAGCCTCCGAGAGGGAGCGAATGAGCAGTTCTTC. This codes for CASSLREGANEQFF.

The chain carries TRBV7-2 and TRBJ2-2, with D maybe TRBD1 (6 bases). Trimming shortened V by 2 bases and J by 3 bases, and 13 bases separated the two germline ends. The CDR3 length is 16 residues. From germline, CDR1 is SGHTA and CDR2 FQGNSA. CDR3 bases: TGTGCCAGCAGCTTACGTCCCGGGACATACACCGGGGAGCTGTTTTTT. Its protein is CASSLRPGTYTGELFF. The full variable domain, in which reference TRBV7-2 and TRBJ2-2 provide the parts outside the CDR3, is GAGVSQSPSNKVTEKGKDVELRCDPISGHTALYWYRQSLGQGLEFLIYFQGNSAPDKSGLPSDRFSAERTGGSVSTLTIQRTQQEDSAVYLCASSLRPGTYTGELFFGEGSRLTVL.

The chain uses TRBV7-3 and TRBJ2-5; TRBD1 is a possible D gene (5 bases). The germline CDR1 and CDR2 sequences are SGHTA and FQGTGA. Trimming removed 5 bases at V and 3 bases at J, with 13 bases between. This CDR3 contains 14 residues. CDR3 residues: CASSPGIREETQYF. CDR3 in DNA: TGTGCCAGCAGCCCAGGTATCAGGGAAGAGACCCAGTACTTC.

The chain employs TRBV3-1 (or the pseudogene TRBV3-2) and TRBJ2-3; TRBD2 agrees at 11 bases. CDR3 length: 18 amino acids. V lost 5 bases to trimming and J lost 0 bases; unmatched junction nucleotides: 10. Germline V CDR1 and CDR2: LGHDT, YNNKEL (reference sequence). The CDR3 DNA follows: TGTGCCAGCAGCTCGGGACTAGCGGAGGGAGGGAGCACAGATACGCAGTATTTT. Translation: CASSSGLAEGGSTDTQYF.

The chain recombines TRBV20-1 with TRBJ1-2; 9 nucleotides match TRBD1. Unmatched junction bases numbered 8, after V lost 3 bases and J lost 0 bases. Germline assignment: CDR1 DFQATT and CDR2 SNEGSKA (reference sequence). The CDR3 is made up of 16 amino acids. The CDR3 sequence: CSASAGTGLANYGYTF. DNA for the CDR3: TGCAGTGCTAGTGCCGGGACAGGGTTAGCTAACTATGGCTACACCTTC.

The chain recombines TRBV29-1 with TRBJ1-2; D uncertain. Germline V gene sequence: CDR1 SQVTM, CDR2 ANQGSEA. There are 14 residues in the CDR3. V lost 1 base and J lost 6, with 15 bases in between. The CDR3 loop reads CSVEGENILNGYTF. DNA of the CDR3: TGCAGCGTTGAAGGTGAAAACATTCTTAATGGCTACACCTTC. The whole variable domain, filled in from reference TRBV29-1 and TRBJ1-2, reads SAVISQKPSRDICQRGTSLTIQCQVDSQVTMMFWYRQQPGQSLTLIATANQGSEATYESGFVIDKFPISRPNLTFSTLTVSNMSPEDSSIYLCSVEGENILNGYTFGSGTRLTVV.

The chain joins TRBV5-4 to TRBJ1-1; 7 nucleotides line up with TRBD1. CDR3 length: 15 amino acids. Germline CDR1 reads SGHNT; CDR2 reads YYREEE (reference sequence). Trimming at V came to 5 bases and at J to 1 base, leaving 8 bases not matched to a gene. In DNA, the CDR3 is TGTGCCAGCAGTCCTGCCGGGACAGCGAACACTGAAGCTTTCTTT. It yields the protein CASSPAGTANTEAFF.

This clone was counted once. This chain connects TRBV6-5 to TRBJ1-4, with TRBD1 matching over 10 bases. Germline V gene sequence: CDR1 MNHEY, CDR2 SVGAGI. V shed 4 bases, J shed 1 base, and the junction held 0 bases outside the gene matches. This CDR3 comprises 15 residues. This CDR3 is CASSWTGGTNEKLFF. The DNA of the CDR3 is TGTGCCAGCAGTTGGACAGGGGGAACTAATGAAAAACTGTTTTTT.